This is a list of T cell receptor beta chains from one sample in a study of OX40 agonist ivuxolimab in advanced cancers. Profiling relied on immunoSEQ multiplex PCR, and the TCRdb table lists in-frame clones only, not all of them. The table shows 70,000 to 75,000 clones, with roughly four fifths occurring only once. The material sequenced was CD4+ or CD8+ T cells sorted from blood, taken in a trial of the OX40 agonist ivuxolimab. All receptors derive from an adult with an advanced solid tumor such as melanoma, head and neck, liver or kidney cancer. The CDR3 runs from the conserved cysteine through the conserved F or W. Fields, in order: J gene, D gene, clone size, V gene, CDR3 protein, CDR3 DNA. D genes are given only for firm matches. Only part of the rows carry a size: once, few, many, or a class if the clone is expanded.

j_call: TRBJ2-1
d_call: NA
clone_size: NA
v_call: TRBV15
cdr3_aa: CATSSGLYNEQFF
cdr3_nt: TGTGCCACCAGCAGCGGACTTTACAATGAGCAGTTCTTC

j_call: TRBJ1-4
d_call: NA
clone_size: NA
v_call: TRBV28
cdr3_aa: CASSLRSEKLFF
cdr3_nt: TGTGCCAGCAGTTTACGGAGCGAAAAACTGTTTTTT

j_call: TRBJ1-2
d_call: NA
clone_size: NA
v_call: TRBV28
cdr3_aa: CASSLEGGPAYGYTF
cdr3_nt: TGTGCCAGCAGCCTCGAGGGGGGGCCCGCATATGGCTACACCTTC

j_call: TRBJ1-5
d_call: TRBD1
clone_size: once
v_call: TRBV18
cdr3_aa: CASSPLPPQGALDQPQHF
cdr3_nt: TGTGCCAGCTCACCGCTCCCCCCTCAGGGGGCTTTGGATCAGCCCCAGCATTTT

j_call: TRBJ1-5
d_call: TRBD1
clone_size: NA
v_call: TRBV4-1
cdr3_aa: CASSQRYGQGDSNQPQHF
cdr3_nt: TGCGCCAGCAGCCAACGTTACGGACAGGGCGATAGCAATCAGCCCCAGCATTTT

j_call: TRBJ1-5
d_call: NA
clone_size: NA
v_call: TRBV6-1
cdr3_aa: CASSEGGGGGSNQPQHF
cdr3_nt: TGTGCCAGCAGTGAAGGAGGTGGAGGGGGTAGCAATCAGCCCCAGCATTTT

j_call: TRBJ1-6
d_call: NA
clone_size: NA
v_call: TRBV27
cdr3_aa: CASHPGQLIFYNSPLHF
cdr3_nt: TGTGCCAGCCACCCCGGGCAGTTGATCTTCTATAATTCACCCCTCCACTTT

j_call: TRBJ1-2
d_call: TRBD1
clone_size: NA
v_call: TRBV5-6
cdr3_aa: CASSFQGAGNYGYTF
cdr3_nt: TGTGCCAGCAGCTTTCAGGGGGCGGGTAACTATGGCTACACCTTC

j_call: TRBJ2-3
d_call: NA
clone_size: NA
v_call: TRBV27
cdr3_aa: CASSLNWGRTDTQYF
cdr3_nt: TGTGCCAGCAGTTTAAATTGGGGGCGGACAGATACGCAGTATTTT

j_call: TRBJ2-1
d_call: NA
clone_size: NA
v_call: TRBV7-6
cdr3_aa: CASSTRDRNEQFF
cdr3_nt: TGTGCCAGCAGCACCCGGGACCGCAATGAGCAGTTCTTC

j_call: TRBJ1-2
d_call: TRBD1
clone_size: NA
v_call: TRBV27
cdr3_aa: CASRGTGGGGYTF
cdr3_nt: TGTGCCAGCAGGGGGACAGGGGGCGGGGGCTACACCTTC

j_call: TRBJ2-5
d_call: TRBD1
clone_size: NA
v_call: TRBV27
cdr3_aa: CASSRDRTQETQYF
cdr3_nt: TGTGCCAGCAGCCGGGACAGGACTCAAGAGACCCAGTACTTC

j_call: TRBJ1-2
d_call: TRBD1
clone_size: NA
v_call: TRBV5-1
cdr3_aa: CASCLQPGQEMDGYTF
cdr3_nt: TGCGCCAGCTGCCTTCAACCGGGACAGGAAATGGATGGCTACACCTTC

j_call: TRBJ1-1
d_call: NA
clone_size: NA
v_call: TRBV18
cdr3_aa: CASSPTDSEAFF
cdr3_nt: TGTGCCAGCTCACCAACGGACAGTGAAGCTTTCTTT

j_call: TRBJ1-4
d_call: TRBD1
clone_size: NA
v_call: TRBV7-9
cdr3_aa: CASSSGTVATNEKLFF
cdr3_nt: TGTGCCAGCAGCTCAGGGACAGTTGCAACTAATGAAAAACTGTTTTTT

j_call: TRBJ1-1
d_call: TRBD1
clone_size: NA
v_call: TRBV2
cdr3_aa: CASRRTGQNTEAFF
cdr3_nt: TGTGCCAGCAGACGGACAGGACAGAACACTGAAGCTTTCTTT

j_call: TRBJ1-1
d_call: NA
clone_size: few
v_call: TRBV6-6
cdr3_aa: CASMNGQTNTEAFF
cdr3_nt: TGTGCCAGCATGAACGGGCAAACGAACACTGAAGCTTTCTTT

j_call: TRBJ2-7
d_call: TRBD1
clone_size: few
v_call: TRBV29-1
cdr3_aa: CSVEDRSARGISYEQYF
cdr3_nt: TGCAGCGTTGAAGATCGGTCCGCCAGGGGGATTTCCTACGAGCAGTACTTC

j_call: TRBJ2-3
d_call: TRBD2
clone_size: NA
v_call: TRBV28
cdr3_aa: CASQPGGPDTQYF
cdr3_nt: TGTGCCAGCCAGCCGGGAGGTCCAGATACGCAGTATTTT

j_call: TRBJ1-1
d_call: TRBD1
clone_size: NA
v_call: TRBV28
cdr3_aa: CASSTYGTGWNTEAFF
cdr3_nt: TGTGCCAGCAGTACTTACGGGACAGGATGGAACACTGAAGCTTTCTTT

j_call: TRBJ1-5
d_call: TRBD1
clone_size: NA
v_call: TRBV28
cdr3_aa: CASGTPGQGGNQPQHF
cdr3_nt: TGTGCCAGCGGAACGCCGGGACAGGGCGGCAATCAGCCCCAGCATTTT

j_call: TRBJ1-2
d_call: NA
clone_size: NA
v_call: TRBV5-7
cdr3_aa: CASSHANSDQGTGGYTF
cdr3_nt: TGTGCCAGCAGCCACGCCAACTCCGATCAGGGAACGGGGGGCTACACCTTC

j_call: TRBJ1-5
d_call: NA
clone_size: NA
v_call: TRBV2
cdr3_aa: CASNTWGNYQPQHF
cdr3_nt: TGTGCCAGCAACACATGGGGAAATTATCAGCCCCAGCATTTT

j_call: TRBJ1-5
d_call: NA
clone_size: NA
v_call: TRBV2
cdr3_aa: CASSETVGGNQPQHF
cdr3_nt: TGTGCCAGCAGTGAAACGGTGGGGGGCAATCAGCCCCAGCATTTT